This T cell receptor (beta chain) comes out of a study of T-cell memory formation after mild COVID-19. With constant-segment primers, 5'RACE yielded cDNA libraries of TCR alpha and TCR beta that carried sample barcodes and UMIs. MiXCR was run by TCRdb on the 5' RACE reads, yielding one entry per CDR3 protein. Of about 440,000 distinct CDR3 sequences in the sample, around 19% were seen once. The CDR3 sequence is 13 residues long. V shed 1 base and J shed 2 bases, with 6 bases lying between them. The germline V gene has CDR1 KGHSH and CDR2 LQKENI. Regarding the study as a whole: CD8+ contracting clones occupied EMRA, while CD4+ ones occupied mainly CM and EM. Clones that contracted from day 15 to 85 had balanced CD4/CD8; later expanders were CD4+ biased.

This clonotype was seen a few times. What it binds is unknown. This clonotype was obtained from an adult woman who had mild COVID-19 (a few samples of this study predate the infection). Cell type and time point are not known. The chain has TRBV18 and TRBJ2-7, with unresolved D. What was sequenced was PBMCs or a T cell subset sorted from them (not recorded which). CDR3 nucleotides: TGTGCCAGCTCACCACTAGCCACCTACGAGCAGTACTTC. Translated: CASSPLATYEQYF.